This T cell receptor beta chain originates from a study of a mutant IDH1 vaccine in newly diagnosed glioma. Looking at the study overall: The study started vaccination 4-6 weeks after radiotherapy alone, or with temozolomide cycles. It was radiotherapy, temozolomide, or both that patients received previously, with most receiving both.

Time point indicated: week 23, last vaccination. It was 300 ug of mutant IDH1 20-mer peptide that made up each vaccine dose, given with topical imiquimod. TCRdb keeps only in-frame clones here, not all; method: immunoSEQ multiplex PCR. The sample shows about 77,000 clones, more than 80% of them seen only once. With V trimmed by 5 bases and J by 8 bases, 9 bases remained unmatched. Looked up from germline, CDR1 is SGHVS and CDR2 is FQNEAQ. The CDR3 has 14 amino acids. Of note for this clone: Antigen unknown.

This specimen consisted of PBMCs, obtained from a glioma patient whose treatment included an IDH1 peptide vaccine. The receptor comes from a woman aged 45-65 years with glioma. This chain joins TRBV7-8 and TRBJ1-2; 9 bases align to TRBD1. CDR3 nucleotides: TGTGCCAGCAGCCCCCGGACAGGGGAAGGGGGCTACACCTTC. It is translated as CASSPRTGEGGYTF.